This T cell receptor beta chain was obtained from a study of blood T cell repertoires in COVID-19. Looking at the study overall: Material from acute and convalescent COVID-19 was sourced from the United States, Italy and Spain. From T cells, B-cell-depleted T cells, or PBMCs came the material, which was cDNA or gDNA.

In the original analysis: It was from reference gene primer amplification that nucleated cell counts were estimated. Sequencing used immunoSEQ multiplex PCR; TCRdb keeps in-frame clones, though not all of them. The V and J calls and clone size were taken over from that table, and D and trimming were inferred from the DNA. This sample has around 130,000 clones, with just under 90% found just once. Germline-derived CDR1 and CDR2 are LGHNA and YSLEER. This CDR3 region has 16 residues. The V end lost 0 bases, the J end lost 2 bases, and 10 bases lay between the germline ends. The material sequenced was peripheral blood. This chain uses TRBV4-3 with TRBJ1-4; D unclear. The TCR originated in a woman aged 50 to 60 with acute or convalescent COVID-19. CDR3 bases: TGCGCCAGCAGCCAAGATAGAGGATCGACTAATGAAAAACTGTTTTTT. Protein sequence: CASSQDRGSTNEKLFF.